This T cell receptor beta chain appears in the sequencing data of a study of cytomegalovirus exposure and HLA in healthy donors. Germline-derived CDR1 and CDR2 are SGHDN and FVKESK. CDR3 length: 18 residues. The V gene end was trimmed by 3 bases and the J gene end by 4 bases; junction bases not matched to a gene: 16. Assay used: immunoSEQ multiplex PCR; TCRdb lists only in-frame clones, some missing. The repertoire has hundreds of thousands of clones, more than 75% of them found once; the top ten carry over 0.85%. The clonotype comes from a woman between 18 and 30 years old in good health and CMV-seronegative. V and J are TRBV14 and TRBJ2-3, with 7 nucleotides matching TRBD2. The sample taken for sequencing was PBMCs. The CDR3 loop reads CASSHLLHPTSEPDTQYF. CDR3 bases: TGTGCCAGCAGCCACCTACTCCATCCAACTAGCGAACCAGATACGCAGTATTTT.